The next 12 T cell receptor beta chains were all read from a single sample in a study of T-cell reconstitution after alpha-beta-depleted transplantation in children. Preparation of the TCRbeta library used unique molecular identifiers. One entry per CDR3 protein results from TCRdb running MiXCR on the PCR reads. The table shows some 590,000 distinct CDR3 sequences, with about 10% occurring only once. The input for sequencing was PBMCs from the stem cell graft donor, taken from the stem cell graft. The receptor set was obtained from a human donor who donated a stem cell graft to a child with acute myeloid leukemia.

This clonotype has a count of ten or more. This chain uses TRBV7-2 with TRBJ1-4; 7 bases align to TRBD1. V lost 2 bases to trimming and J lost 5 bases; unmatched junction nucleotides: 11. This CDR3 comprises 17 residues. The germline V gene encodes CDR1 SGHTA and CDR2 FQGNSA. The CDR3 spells CASSLQRVGGRNEKLFF. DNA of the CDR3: TGTGCCAGCAGCTTACAAAGGGTAGGGGGCCGGAATGAAAAACTGTTTTTT.

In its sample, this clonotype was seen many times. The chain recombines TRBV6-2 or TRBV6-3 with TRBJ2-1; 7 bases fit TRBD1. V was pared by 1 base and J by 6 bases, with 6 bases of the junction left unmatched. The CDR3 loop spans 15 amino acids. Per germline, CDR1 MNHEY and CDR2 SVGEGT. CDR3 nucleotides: TGTGCCAGCAGTTACTGGGACAGAGAGGCCAATGAGCAGTTCTTC. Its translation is CASSYWDREANEQFF.

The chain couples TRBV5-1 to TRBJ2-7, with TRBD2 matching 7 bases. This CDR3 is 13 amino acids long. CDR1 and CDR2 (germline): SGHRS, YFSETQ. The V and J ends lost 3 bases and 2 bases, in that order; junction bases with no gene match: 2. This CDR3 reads CASSWDYTYEQYF. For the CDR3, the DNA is TGCGCCAGCAGCTGGGACTATACCTACGAGCAGTACTTC.

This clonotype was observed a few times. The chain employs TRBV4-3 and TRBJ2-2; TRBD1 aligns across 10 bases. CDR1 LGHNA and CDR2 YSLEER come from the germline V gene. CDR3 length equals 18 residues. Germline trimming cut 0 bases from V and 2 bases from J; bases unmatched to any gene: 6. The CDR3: CASSQEIGTGVNTGELFF. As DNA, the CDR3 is TGCGCCAGCAGCCAAGAGATCGGGACAGGGGTAAACACCGGGGAGCTGTTTTTT.

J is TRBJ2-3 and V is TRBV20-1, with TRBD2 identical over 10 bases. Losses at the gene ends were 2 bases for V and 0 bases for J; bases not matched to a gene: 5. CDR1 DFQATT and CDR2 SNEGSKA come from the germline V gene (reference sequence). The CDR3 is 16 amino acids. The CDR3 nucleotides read TGCAGTGCTAGACCTGGACTAGCGGTTAGCACAGATACGCAGTATTTT. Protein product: CSARPGLAVSTDTQYF.

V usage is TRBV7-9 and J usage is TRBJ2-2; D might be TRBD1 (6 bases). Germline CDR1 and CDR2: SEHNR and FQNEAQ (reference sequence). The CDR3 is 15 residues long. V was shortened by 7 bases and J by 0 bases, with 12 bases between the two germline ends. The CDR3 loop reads CASILGAANTGELFF. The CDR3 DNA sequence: TGTGCCAGCATCCTGGGGGCTGCGAACACCGGGGAGCTGTTTTTT.

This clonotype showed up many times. The CDR3 DNA follows: TGTGCCAGCAGCTTGGATTTCTTAACGAACACCGGGGAGCTGTTTTTT. Protein: CASSLDFLTNTGELFF. V and J are TRBV7-2 and TRBJ2-2; no firm D call. Germline-derived CDR1 and CDR2 are SGHTA and FQGNSA. Deletions cut 3 bases from V and 0 bases from J, with 11 bases between. This CDR3 is 16 amino acids long.

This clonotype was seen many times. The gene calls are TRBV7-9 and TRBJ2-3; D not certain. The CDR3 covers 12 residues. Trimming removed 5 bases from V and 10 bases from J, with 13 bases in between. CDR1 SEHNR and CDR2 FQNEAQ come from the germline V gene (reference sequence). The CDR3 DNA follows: TGTGCCAGCAGCCCCTCCGGTTTGGCGCAGTATTTT. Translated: CASSPSGLAQYF.

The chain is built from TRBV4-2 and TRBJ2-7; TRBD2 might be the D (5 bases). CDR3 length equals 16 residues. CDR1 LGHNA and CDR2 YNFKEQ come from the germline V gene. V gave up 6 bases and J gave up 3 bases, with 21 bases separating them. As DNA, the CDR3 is TGTGCCAGCAGTGTAGGAGAGGAGGCCTATCTCTACGAGCAGTACTTC. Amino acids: CASSVGEEAYLYEQYF.

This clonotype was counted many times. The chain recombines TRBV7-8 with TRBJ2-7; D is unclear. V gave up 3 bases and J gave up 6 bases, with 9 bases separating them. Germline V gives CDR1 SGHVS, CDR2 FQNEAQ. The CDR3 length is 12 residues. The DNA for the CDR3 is TGTGCCAGCAGCTTTAACTCTGGCGAGCAGTACTTC. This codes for CASSFNSGEQYF.

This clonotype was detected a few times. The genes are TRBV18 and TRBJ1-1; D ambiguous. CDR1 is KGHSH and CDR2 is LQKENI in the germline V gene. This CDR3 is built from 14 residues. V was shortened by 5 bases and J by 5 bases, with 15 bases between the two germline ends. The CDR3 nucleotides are TGTGCCAGCTCATCCGGGCTCCCTGGTACTGAAGCTTTCTTT. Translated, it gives CASSSGLPGTEAFF.

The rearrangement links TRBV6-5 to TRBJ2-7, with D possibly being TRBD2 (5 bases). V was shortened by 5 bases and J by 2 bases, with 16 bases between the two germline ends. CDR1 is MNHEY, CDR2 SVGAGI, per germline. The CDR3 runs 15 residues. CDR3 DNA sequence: TGTGCCAGCAGTAACCAGAAGGACTTCACCTACGAGCAGTACTTC. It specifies CASSNQKDFTYEQYF.